Below, one T cell receptor beta chain is given with its context. Its antigen is currently unknown. This CDR3 contains 17 residues. A second PCR of 7 to 11 cycles used a sample-barcoded 5' primer and a J-beta primer mix. Sequencing of every sample gave 3 million or more CDR3-containing paired-end reads. From the 5' RACE reads, TCRdb called clonotypes with MiXCR, one entry per CDR3 protein. The table records 1.8 million or so distinct CDR3 sequences, about 39% of them present only once. The sample is drawn from a study of blood T cells in healthy people across ages. Broader study findings: Diversity figures based on one million T cells were deemed too low.

The sequence derives from a human donor in good health. Input material: blood. This sequence joins TRBV21-1 and TRBJ2-3; TRBD1 is the table's D call, not checked against the DNA. TRBV21-1 is a listed pseudogene. The chain's CDR3 is CAIPPGLRLNYTDTQYF. The CDR3 DNA is TGTGCCATTCCGCCAGGGTTAAGACTAAACTATACAGATACGCAGTATTTT.